This passage covers 3 T cell receptor beta chains from one sample sequenced in a study of response to subunit inactivated influenza vaccine. TCRdb fed the RT-PCR reads into MiXCR, producing one record per CDR3 protein. This table holds 450,000 to 600,000 distinct CDR3 sequences, approximately 7.7% found once. The specimen was PBMCs from blood, collected less than 30 months after vaccination. Source of these receptors: a man in his fifties or sixties who received an inactivated influenza vaccine.

This clonotype has at least ten counts. This chain joins TRBV28 and TRBJ2-7; TRBD1 matches 7 bases. The V gene end was trimmed by 6 bases and the J gene end by 3 bases; junction bases not matched to a gene: 11. CDR3 length: 15 residues. Germline V gives CDR1 MDHEN, CDR2 SYDVKM. CDR3 protein: CASSPTGKVLYEQYF. In DNA form, the CDR3 reads TGTGCCAGCAGCCCGACAGGGAAAGTTCTCTACGAGCAGTACTTC.

This clonotype was counted only a few times. This chain connects TRBV7-9 to TRBJ2-5, with 12 bases aligning to TRBD2. The V segment lost 8 bases and the J segment 3 bases; nucleotides outside the gene matches: 7. The CDR3 runs 15 residues. Germline CDR1 SEHNR, CDR2 FQNEAQ (reference sequence). CDR3 sequence reads: CASSPRTSGKETQYF. The DNA of the CDR3 is TGTGCCAGCTCCCCCCGGACTAGCGGGAAAGAGACCCAGTACTTC.

This clonotype was counted at least ten times. The chain recombines TRBV4-1 with TRBJ1-2; 10 nucleotides line up with TRBD1. CDR1 and CDR2 (germline): MGHRA, YSYEKL. Germline trimming cut 4 bases from V and 8 bases from J; bases unmatched to any gene: 10. The CDR3 sequence is 15 residues long. CDR3 sequence reads: CASSLRQGATVGYTF. The CDR3 DNA sequence: TGCGCCAGCAGCCTCCGACAGGGGGCTACTGTAGGCTACACCTTC.